This entry is about one TCR beta chain. Its matching antigen is unknown. Sequenced by immunoSEQ multiplex PCR; TCRdb stores in-frame clones only, minus some. This table has some 24,000 clones, over 65% appearing once. There are 12 residues in the CDR3. The V end was cut by 10 bases, the J end by 5 bases, with 12 bases between. Germline V gives CDR1 MNHEY, CDR2 SVGAGI. The data derive from a study of pediatric ulcerative colitis. General study findings and limits: Two rectal clonotypes were found only in ulcerative colitis patients, all of them.

During colonoscopy, one to two rectal pinch biopsies were collected. The rearrangement joins TRBV6-5 to TRBJ1-5; D unclear. Source material: gut tissue. The sequence was collected from a boy aged 10-17 years with severe ulcerative colitis. As DNA, the CDR3 is TGTGCCATCATGGACGGAGATCAGCCCCAGCATTTT. This gives the protein CAIMDGDQPQHF.